These 13 T cell receptor beta chains originate from one sample sequenced in a study of T cells and Merkel cell carcinoma outcomes. Method: immunoSEQ multiplex PCR; TCRdb's copy keeps in-frame clones and lacks some. The sample records some 470 clones, about 88% being singletons. What was sequenced was tumor tissue from Merkel cell carcinoma. Every receptor here comes from a human donor with Merkel cell carcinoma.

This chain links TRBV7-8 with TRBJ2-3, with TRBD2 matching 10 bases. The trim removed 4 bases at V and 1 base at J, leaving 5 bases unmatched. This CDR3 comprises 16 residues. The germline V gene encodes CDR1 SGHVS and CDR2 FQNEAQ. CDR3 residues: CASSYWGTSGTDTQYF. The CDR3 DNA follows: TGTGCCAGCAGCTACTGGGGGACTAGCGGCACAGATACGCAGTATTTT.

Of note for this clone: The junction and the germline gene differ at one end; a read error may be behind it. The chain uses TRBV2 and TRBJ2-2; 11 bases agree with TRBD1. This CDR3 has 17 residues. Germline CDR1 reads SNHLY; CDR2 reads FYNNEI. The CDR3 region is CAIKDGTGGFRTGELFF. The CDR3 bases are TGTGCCATCAAAGACGGGACAGGGGGATTTCGCACCGGGGAGCTATTTTTT.

The V gene is TRBV4-1, the J gene TRBJ2-3; D not resolved. CDR3 length: 13 amino acids. The V end lost 4 bases, the J end lost 6 bases, and 11 bases lay between the germline ends. In germline, CDR1 is MGHRA, CDR2 YSYEKL. CDR3 nucleotides: TGCGCCAGCAGCCCCGGGCTGGCTGATACGCAGTATTTT. This codes for CASSPGLADTQYF.

The chain recombines TRBV9 with TRBJ1-2, with D hard to call. Germline loops: CDR1 SGDLS, CDR2 YYNGEE. The germline V and J ends were trimmed by 7 bases and 0 bases, with 13 bases remaining between them. This CDR3 has 14 residues. CDR3 bases: TGTGCCAGCGGGGAAAGAGGAGCTAACTATGGCTACACCTTC. Residues: CASGERGANYGYTF. Full variable domain (outside the CDR3, taken from reference TRBV9 and TRBJ1-2): DSGVTQTPKHLITATGQRVTLRCSPRSGDLSVYWYQQSLDQGLQFLIQYYNGEERAKGNILERFSAQQFPDLHSELNLSSLELGDSALYFCASGERGANYGYTFGSGTRLTVV.

The chain has TRBV5-1 and TRBJ2-7, with D perhaps matching TRBD1 (8 bases). The CDR3 totals 15 residues. Germline V gene lookup returns CDR1 SGHRS and CDR2 YFSETQ. The V and J ends lost 0 bases and 2 bases respectively, with 12 bases between them. The CDR3 is CASSLGTGRAYEQYF. CDR3 in DNA: TGCGCCAGCAGCTTGGGGACAGGGAGGGCCTACGAGCAGTACTTC.

This clone showed up just a few times. The chain combines TRBV19 with TRBJ1-3; TRBD1 might be the D (6 bases). The CDR3 is made up of 17 amino acids. The V and J ends lost 3 bases and 0 bases respectively, with 15 bases between them. Germline loops: CDR1 LNHDA, CDR2 SQIVND (reference sequence). CDR3 in amino acids: CASSMVGTGSSGNTIYF. CDR3 nucleotides: TGTGCCAGTAGTATGGTCGGCACAGGGTCCTCTGGAAACACCATATATTTT.

This clone was counted once. The junction does not match germline at one end; this may be a read error. This sample also contains other DNA sequences that code for the same CDR3. V is TRBV10-2 and J is TRBJ2-1, with TRBD2 identical over 7 bases. Per the germline V gene, CDR1 is WSHSY and CDR2 is SAAADI. This CDR3 has 17 amino acids. CDR3 nucleotide sequence: TGCGCTAGCAGTGAGTCCGGCGCGGGGGACCAGCCAGATGAGCAGTTCTTC. As protein: CASSESGAGDQPDEQFF.

This clone has more than one count but fewer than ten. The genes are TRBV5-1 and TRBJ1-1, with 8 bases aligning to TRBD1. This CDR3 contains 16 residues. The germline CDR1 and CDR2 sequences are SGHRS and YFSETQ. V lost 4 bases and J lost 3; bases outside the gene matches: 11. CDR3: CASSLGTGGAYTEAFF. CDR3 sequence (DNA): TGCGCCAGCAGCCTCGGTACAGGGGGTGCGTACACTGAAGCTTTCTTT.

The J gene is TRBJ1-1, the V gene TRBV5-6; D not certain. V dropped 0 bases and J dropped 6 bases, with 9 bases sitting between them. From germline, CDR1 is SGHDT and CDR2 YYEEEE. This CDR3 spans 13 amino acids. The CDR3 DNA is TGTGCCAGCAGCTTGGTAGGTTTGGCTGAAGCTTTCTTT. It yields the protein CASSLVGLAEAFF.

The chain employs TRBV7-2 and TRBJ1-2; D remains ambiguous. The CDR3 is 13 amino acids. In germline, CDR1 is SGHTA, CDR2 FQGNSA. V lost 2 bases, J lost 4 bases, and 8 bases lay in between. The CDR3 region is CASSLRLSYGYTF. In DNA form, the CDR3 reads TGTGCCAGCAGCTTAAGGTTGTCCTATGGCTACACCTTC. Supplemented by reference TRBV7-2 and TRBJ1-2, the full variable domain reads GAGVSQSPSNKVTEKGKDVELRCDPISGHTALYWYRQSLGQGLEFLIYFQGNSAPDKSGLPSDRFSAERTGGSVSTLTIQRTQQEDSAVYLCASSLRLSYGYTFGSGTRLTVV.

The chain has TRBV9 and TRBJ2-1, with D perhaps being TRBD1 or TRBD2 (5 bases each). The V gene's germline CDR1 is SGDLS and CDR2 YYNGEE. The CDR3 consists of 19 residues. V shed 0 bases and J shed 3 bases, with 22 bases lying between them. The CDR3 bases are TGTGCCAGCAGCGTAGCCAGCCTCAGCGCGAGGGGTCACTACAATGAGCAGTTCTTC. Translation: CASSVASLSARGHYNEQFF.

This chain joins TRBV16 and TRBJ1-2; tentative D call: TRBD1 (6 bases). The CDR3 has 16 amino acids. Trimming shortened V by 5 bases and J by 4 bases, and 20 bases separated the two germline ends. In germline, CDR1 is KGHSY, CDR2 FQNENV. The CDR3 protein is CASSAWGAPLPYGYTF. The CDR3 coding sequence is TGTGCCAGCAGCGCCTGGGGGGCCCCTCTCCCCTATGGCTACACCTTC. The whole variable domain, filled in from reference TRBV16 and TRBJ1-2, reads GEEVAQTPKHLVRGEGQKAKLYCAPIKGHSYVFWYQQVLKNEFKFLISFQNENVFDETGMPKERFSAKCLPNSPCSLEIQATKLEDSAVYFCASSAWGAPLPYGYTFGSGTRLTVV.

V is TRBV20-1 and J is TRBJ2-7; D is unresolved. Germline lookup yields CDR1 DFQATT and CDR2 SNEGSKA (reference sequence). Trimming cost V 4 bases and J 3 bases, with 7 bases left between them. The CDR3 has 11 residues. In nucleotides, the CDR3 is TGCAGTGCTAAACCCAGCTACGAGCAGTACTTC. This translates into CSAKPSYEQYF.